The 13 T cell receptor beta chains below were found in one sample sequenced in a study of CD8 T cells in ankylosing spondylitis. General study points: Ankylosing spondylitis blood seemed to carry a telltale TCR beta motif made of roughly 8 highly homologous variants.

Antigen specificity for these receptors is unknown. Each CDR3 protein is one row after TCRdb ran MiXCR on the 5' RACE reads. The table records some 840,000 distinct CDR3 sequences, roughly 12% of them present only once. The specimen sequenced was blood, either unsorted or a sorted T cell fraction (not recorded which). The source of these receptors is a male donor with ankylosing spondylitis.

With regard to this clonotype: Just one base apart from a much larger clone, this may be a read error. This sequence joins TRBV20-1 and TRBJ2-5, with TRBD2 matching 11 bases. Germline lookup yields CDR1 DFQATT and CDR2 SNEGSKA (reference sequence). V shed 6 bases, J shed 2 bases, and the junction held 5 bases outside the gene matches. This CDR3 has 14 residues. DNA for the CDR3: TGCAGTGCGGAGACTAGCGGGATTCAAGAGACCCAGTACTTC. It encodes CSAETSGIQETQYF.

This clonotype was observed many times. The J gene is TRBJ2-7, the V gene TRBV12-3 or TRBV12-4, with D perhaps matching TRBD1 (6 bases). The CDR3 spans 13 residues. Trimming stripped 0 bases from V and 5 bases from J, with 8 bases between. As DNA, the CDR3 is TGTGCCAGCAGTTTAGCGGGGGCCCACGAGCAGTACTTC. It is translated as CASSLAGAHEQYF.

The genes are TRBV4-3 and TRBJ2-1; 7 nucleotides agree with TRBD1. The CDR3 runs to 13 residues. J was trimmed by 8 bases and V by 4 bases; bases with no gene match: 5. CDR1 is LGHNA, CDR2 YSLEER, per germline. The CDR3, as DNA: TGCGCCAGCAGCCGACAGGGTCGGGATGAGCAGTTCTTC. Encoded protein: CASSRQGRDEQFF.

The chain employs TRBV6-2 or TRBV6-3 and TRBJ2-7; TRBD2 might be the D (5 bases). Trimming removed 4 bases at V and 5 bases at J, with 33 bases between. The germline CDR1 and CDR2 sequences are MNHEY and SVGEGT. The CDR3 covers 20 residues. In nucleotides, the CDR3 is TGTGCCAGCAGTTCGATCGGCTTAAAGGATGGCGGACTCTTTTTTGACGAGCAGTACTTC. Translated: CASSSIGLKDGGLFFDEQYF.

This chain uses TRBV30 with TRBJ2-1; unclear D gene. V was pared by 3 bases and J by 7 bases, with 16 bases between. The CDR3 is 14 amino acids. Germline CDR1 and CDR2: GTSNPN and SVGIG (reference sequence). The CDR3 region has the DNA TGTGCCTGGAGGAAGAGATTTGGTGGTAATGAGCAGTTCTTC. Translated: CAWRKRFGGNEQFF.

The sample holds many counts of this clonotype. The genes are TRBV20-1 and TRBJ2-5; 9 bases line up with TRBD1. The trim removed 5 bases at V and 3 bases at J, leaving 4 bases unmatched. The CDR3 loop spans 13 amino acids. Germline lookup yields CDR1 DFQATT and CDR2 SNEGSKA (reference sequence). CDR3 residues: CSARRDREETQYF. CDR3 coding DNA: TGCAGTGCTCGTCGGGACAGGGAAGAGACCCAGTACTTC.

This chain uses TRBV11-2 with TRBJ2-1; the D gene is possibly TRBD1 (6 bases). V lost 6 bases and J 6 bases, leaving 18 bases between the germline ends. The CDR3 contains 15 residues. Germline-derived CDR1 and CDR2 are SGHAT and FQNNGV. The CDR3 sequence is CASSSIQGTGNEQFF. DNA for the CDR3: TGTGCCAGCAGTTCTATACAGGGCACGGGCAATGAGCAGTTCTTC.

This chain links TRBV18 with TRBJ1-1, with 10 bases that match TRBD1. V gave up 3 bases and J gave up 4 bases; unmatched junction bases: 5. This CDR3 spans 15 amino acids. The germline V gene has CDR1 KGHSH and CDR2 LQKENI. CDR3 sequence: CASSPGTGVATEAFF. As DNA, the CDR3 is TGTGCCAGCTCACCCGGGACAGGGGTGGCCACTGAAGCTTTCTTT.

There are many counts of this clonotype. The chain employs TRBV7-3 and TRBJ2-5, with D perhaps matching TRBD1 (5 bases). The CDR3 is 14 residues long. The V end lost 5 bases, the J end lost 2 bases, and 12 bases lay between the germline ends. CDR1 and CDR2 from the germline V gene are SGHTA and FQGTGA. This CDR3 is CASSPSAGQETQYF. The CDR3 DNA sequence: TGTGCCAGCAGCCCCAGCGCAGGGCAAGAGACCCAGTACTTC.

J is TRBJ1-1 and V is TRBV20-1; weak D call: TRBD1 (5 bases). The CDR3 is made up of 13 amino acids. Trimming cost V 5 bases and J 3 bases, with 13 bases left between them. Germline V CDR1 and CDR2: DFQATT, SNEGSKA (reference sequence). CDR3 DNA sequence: TGCAGTGCTCTTCGGACAATATACACTGAAGCTTTCTTT. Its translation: CSALRTIYTEAFF.

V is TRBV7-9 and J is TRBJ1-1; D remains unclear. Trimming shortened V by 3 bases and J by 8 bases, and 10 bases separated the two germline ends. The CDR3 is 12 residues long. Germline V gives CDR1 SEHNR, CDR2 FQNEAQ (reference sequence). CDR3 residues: CASSFQTEEAFF. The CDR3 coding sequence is TGTGCCAGCAGCTTTCAAACTGAGGAAGCTTTCTTT. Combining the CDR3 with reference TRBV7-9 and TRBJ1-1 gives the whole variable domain DTGVSQNPRHKITKRGQNVTFRCDPISEHNRLYWYRQTLGQGPEFLTYFQNEAQLEKSRLLSDRFSAERPKGSFSTLEIQRTEQGDSAMYLCASSFQTEEAFFGQGTRLTVV.

The CDR3 loop reads CASSKHYEQYF. The CDR3 DNA is TGTGCCAGCAGTAAACACTACGAGCAGTACTTC. This chain joins TRBV5-6 and TRBJ2-7; D unresolved. Per germline, CDR1 SGHDT and CDR2 YYEEEE. V lost 5 bases, J lost 3 bases, and 6 bases lay in between. The CDR3 extends over 11 amino acids.

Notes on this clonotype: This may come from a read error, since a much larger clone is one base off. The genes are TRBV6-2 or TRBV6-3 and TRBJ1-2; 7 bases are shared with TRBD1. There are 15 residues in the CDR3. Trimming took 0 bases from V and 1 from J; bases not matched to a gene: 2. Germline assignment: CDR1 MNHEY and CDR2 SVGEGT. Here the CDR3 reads CASSYSNRGNYGYTF. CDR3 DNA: TGTGCCAGCAGTTACTCGAACAGGGGTAACTATGGCTACACCTTC.